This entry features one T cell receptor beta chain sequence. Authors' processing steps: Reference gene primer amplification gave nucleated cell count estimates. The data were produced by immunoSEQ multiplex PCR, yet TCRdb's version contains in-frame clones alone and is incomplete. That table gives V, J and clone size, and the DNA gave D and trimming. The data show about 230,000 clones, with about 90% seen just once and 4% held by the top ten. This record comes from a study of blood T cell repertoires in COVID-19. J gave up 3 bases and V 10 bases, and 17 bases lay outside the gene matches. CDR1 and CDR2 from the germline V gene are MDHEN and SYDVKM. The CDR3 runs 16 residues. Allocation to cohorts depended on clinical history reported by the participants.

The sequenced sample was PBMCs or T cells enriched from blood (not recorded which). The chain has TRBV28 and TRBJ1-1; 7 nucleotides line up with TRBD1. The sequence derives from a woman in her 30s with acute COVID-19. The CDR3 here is CATKQNLGGADTEAFF. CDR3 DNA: TGTGCCACCAAGCAGAATCTAGGGGGCGCAGACACTGAAGCTTTCTTT.